This passage covers 7 T cell receptor beta chains from one sample sequenced in a study of blood T cells in healthy people across ages (dated by TCRdb to the mid-2010s). Library generation was performed with 5' RACE. The data were produced on an Illumina HiSeq 2500. A second PCR of roughly 7 to 11 cycles was run with a J-beta primer mix and a sample-barcoded 5' primer. TCRdb passed the public sequencing reads through fastp at Q25 and MiXCR, retaining productive beta sequences. Every distinct CDR3 protein forms one entry, paired with its most common genes and DNA. The sample records 550,000 to 650,000 distinct CDR3 sequences, about 30% of which are singletons. The top ten clonotypes cover about a sixth of the sample. Input material: blood. The receptors originated from a woman older than 75 in good health.

This clonotype has a count of ten or more. J is TRBJ1-2 and V is TRBV10-3; 9 bases match TRBD1. Germline-derived CDR1 and CDR2 are ENHRY and SYGVKD. With 8 bases clipped from V and 7 bases from J, the junction kept 8 bases outside the gene matches. There are 13 residues in the CDR3. For the CDR3, the DNA is TGTGCCATCGTGGGACAGGGAAAGGGTGGCTACACCTTC. Amino acid sequence: CAIVGQGKGGYTF.

The sample holds many counts of this clonotype. The chain joins TRBV3-1 to TRBJ1-1, with D maybe TRBD1 (6 bases). CDR3 size: 12 residues. Germline V gives CDR1 LGHDT, CDR2 YNNKEL (reference sequence). Trimming took 4 bases from V and 7 from J, leaving 10 bases between them. Here the CDR3 DNA reads TGTGCCAGCAGCCGGGCGGACAGTGAAGCTTTCTTT. Encoded protein: CASSRADSEAFF.

The chain carries TRBV4-2 and TRBJ2-3; 7 positions match TRBD2. Germline V lookup: CDR1 LGHNA, CDR2 YNFKEQ. The CDR3 covers 17 residues. V gave up 0 bases and J gave up 0 bases; unmatched junction bases: 6. The CDR3 is CASSQDTSAASTDTQYF. The DNA for the CDR3 is TGTGCCAGCAGCCAAGATACTAGCGCCGCTAGCACAGATACGCAGTATTTT.

The chain uses TRBV20-1 and TRBJ2-1; 11 positions agree with TRBD2. Germline trimming cut 3 bases from V and 0 bases from J; bases unmatched to any gene: 16. The V gene's germline CDR1 is DFQATT and CDR2 SNEGSKA (reference sequence). The CDR3 runs 20 residues. Here the CDR3 DNA reads TGCAGTGCTAGGGATTTAACTAGCGGGGGCCCCCTCAGCTCCTACAATGAGCAGTTCTTC. As protein: CSARDLTSGGPLSSYNEQFF.

In this sample, this clonotype turned up a few times. This may stem from a read error, because a much larger clone lies one nucleotide away. V gene TRBV15 combines with J gene TRBJ1-5; 8 nucleotides line up with TRBD1. Germline CDR1 reads LNHNV; CDR2 reads YYDKDF (reference sequence). Trimming at V came to 4 bases and at J to 7 bases, leaving 12 bases not matched to a gene. The CDR3 consists of 16 residues. CDR3 sequence: CATSKGRAGGYQPQHF. The CDR3 DNA reads TGTGCCACCAGCAAGGGGAGGGCAGGGGGCTACCAGCCCCAGCATTTT.

This clonotype turned up a few times. The chain employs TRBV12-3 or TRBV12-4 and TRBJ2-2; D gene uncertain. The CDR3 is 13 residues long. The ends were cut back, 5 bases at V and 6 bases at J, with 10 bases in the middle. The CDR3 is CASSPNYAGELFF. Here the CDR3 DNA reads TGTGCCAGCAGTCCCAACTACGCCGGGGAGCTGTTTTTT.

This clonotype was seen ten or more times. The rearrangement uses TRBV20-1 and TRBJ2-7, with a weak D call TRBD2 (6 bases). The V end lost 5 bases, the J end lost 0 bases, and 17 bases lay between the germline ends. There are 15 residues in the CDR3. Looked up from germline, CDR1 is DFQATT and CDR2 is SNEGSKA (reference sequence). CDR3 protein: CSAGGAGGSSYEQYF. Written as DNA, the CDR3 is TGCAGTGCTGGCGGGGCGGGTGGGAGCTCCTACGAGCAGTACTTC.